The rows below give T cell receptor beta chains drawn from one sample of a study of CXCR3-negative and CXCR3-positive naive CD8 T cells. With the 5' RACE reads reprocessed, TCRdb shows one record per CDR3 protein and no DNA. This listing includes some 140,000 distinct CDR3 sequences. The sequenced material came from naive CXCR3+ CD8+ T cells from blood. These receptors all come from a human donor in good health. Some clones in this sample may be carry-over from other donors' samples. The CDR3 runs from the conserved cysteine through the conserved F or W. Each record gives: V gene, J gene, CDR3 protein.

V: TRBV21-1
J: TRBJ2-7
CDR3: CASSPGAGGPLYEQYF

V: TRBV7-3
J: TRBJ1-1
CDR3: CASSLGQGDYTEAFF

V: TRBV5-1
J: TRBJ2-1
CDR3: CASSPLFVGGNEQFF

V: TRBV6-2/TRBV6-3
J: TRBJ2-1
CDR3: CASSYTSYNEQFF

V: TRBV11-1
J: TRBJ1-4
CDR3: CASSVPNEKLFF

V: TRBV4-2
J: TRBJ2-7
CDR3: CASSQSASGEYEQYF

V: TRBV7-3
J: TRBJ1-1
CDR3: CASSLIKVEAFF

V: TRBV28
J: TRBJ1-5
CDR3: CASQIRSLSNQPQHF

V: TRBV28
J: TRBJ2-7
CDR3: CASSSRPPGDYEQYF

V: TRBV5-6
J: TRBJ2-6
CDR3: CASSLLAGANVLTF

V: TRBV7-9
J: TRBJ1-2
CDR3: CASSDSVGQGTYGYTF

V: TRBV7-6
J: TRBJ1-1
CDR3: CASSLSASWPRGGRATEAFF

V: TRBV28
J: TRBJ1-1
CDR3: CASSVRPADTEAFF

V: TRBV7-2
J: TRBJ2-7
CDR3: CASSAGTGVGEQYF

V: TRBV15
J: TRBJ2-3
CDR3: CATSRGLTSTDTQYF

V: TRBV28
J: TRBJ2-7
CDR3: CASSSKIGRLIHEQYF

V: TRBV29-1
J: TRBJ1-1
CDR3: CSATTGETEAFF

V: TRBV5-1
J: TRBJ2-3
CDR3: CASSLGTGIGADTQYF

V: TRBV28
J: TRBJ2-3
CDR3: CASHQSDRGVTDTQYF

V: TRBV28
J: TRBJ2-7
CDR3: CASSLTGKNEQYF

V: TRBV10-1
J: TRBJ1-1
CDR3: CASSGQEGTEAFF

V: TRBV7-3
J: TRBJ2-7
CDR3: CASSYQSSEQYF

V: TRBV28
J: TRBJ2-3
CDR3: CASSLDSLAGDTDTQYF

V: TRBV4-2
J: TRBJ1-1
CDR3: CASTEGTGTIEAFF

V: TRBV6-4
J: TRBJ2-1
CDR3: CASSDSAESYNEQFF

V: TRBV12-3/TRBV12-4
J: TRBJ2-3
CDR3: CASSVGATDTQYF

V: TRBV4-1
J: TRBJ1-1
CDR3: CASRHGNTEAFF

V: TRBV5-1
J: TRBJ2-1
CDR3: CASSITGQHEQFF

V: TRBV3-1
J: TRBJ2-1
CDR3: CASSRESYNEQFF

V: TRBV7-8
J: TRBJ2-3
CDR3: CASSSRGQGGLNTDTQYF

V: TRBV5-5
J: TRBJ2-7
CDR3: CASSLEGNLYEQYF

V: TRBV7-9
J: TRBJ1-1
CDR3: CASSGGDTLGTNTEAFF

V: TRBV7-6
J: TRBJ2-1
CDR3: CASSFMENEQFF

V: TRBV4-2
J: TRBJ1-1
CDR3: CASSRPEGVPTEAFF

V: TRBV9
J: TRBJ2-7
CDR3: CSSSVGTWGFTYEQYF

V: TRBV29-1
J: TRBJ2-1
CDR3: CSVGSRQSYNEQFF

V: TRBV9
J: TRBJ2-5
CDR3: CASSQRAGEETQYF

V: TRBV28
J: TRBJ2-7
CDR3: CASSRQGNEQYF

V: TRBV18
J: TRBJ1-2
CDR3: CASSPLKGQNYGSTF

V: TRBV28
J: TRBJ2-2
CDR3: CASSLSGGFGGELFF

V: TRBV19
J: TRBJ1-1
CDR3: CASSNQHGNTEAFF

V: TRBV7-9
J: TRBJ2-7
CDR3: CASSPRDYTYEQYF

V: TRBV5-6
J: TRBJ2-5
CDR3: CASSLDVGGETQYF

V: TRBV12-3/TRBV12-4
J: TRBJ2-1
CDR3: CASSLGGSGRSRNEQFF

V: TRBV9
J: TRBJ1-1
CDR3: CASSPYTVPGTEAFF

V: TRBV12-3/TRBV12-4
J: TRBJ1-2
CDR3: CASRSTDPYGYTF

V: TRBV29-1
J: TRBJ1-2
CDR3: CSVVEDENYGHTF

V: TRBV19
J: TRBJ2-2
CDR3: CASSITGAGELFF

V: TRBV29-1
J: TRBJ1-1
CDR3: CSVGWSRVNTEAFF

V: TRBV6-5
J: TRBJ2-7
CDR3: CASSPGQGSYEQYF

V: TRBV6-2/TRBV6-3
J: TRBJ1-2
CDR3: CASSSSSVPAYYYGYTF

V: TRBV9
J: TRBJ1-6
CDR3: CASSFRGSSYNSPLHF

V: TRBV13
J: TRBJ2-3
CDR3: CASSLRRGDSGPDTQYF

V: TRBV18
J: TRBJ2-3
CDR3: CASSPARSTDTQYF

V: TRBV7-9
J: TRBJ2-7
CDR3: CASSPSSGDSYEQYF

V: TRBV20-1
J: TRBJ2-7
CDR3: CSARSGTSVSYEQYF